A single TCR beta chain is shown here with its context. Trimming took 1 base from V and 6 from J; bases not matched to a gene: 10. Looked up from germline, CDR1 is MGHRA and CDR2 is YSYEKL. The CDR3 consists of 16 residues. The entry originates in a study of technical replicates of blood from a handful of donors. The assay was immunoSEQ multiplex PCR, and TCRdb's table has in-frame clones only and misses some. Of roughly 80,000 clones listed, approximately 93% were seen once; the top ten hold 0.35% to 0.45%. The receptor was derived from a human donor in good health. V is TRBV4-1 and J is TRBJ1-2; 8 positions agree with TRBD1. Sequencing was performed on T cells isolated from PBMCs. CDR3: CASSQVGQGLRNGYTF. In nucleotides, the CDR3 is TGCGCCAGCAGCCAAGTAGGACAGGGCCTTAGAAATGGCTACACCTTC.